Below are 23 T cell receptor beta chains sequenced from a single sample in a study of blood T cells in healthy people across ages. Primed by a sample-barcoded 5' primer and a J-beta primer mix, a second PCR proceeded for 7 to 11 cycles. TCRdb called the 5' RACE reads again in MiXCR, with one record for every CDR3 protein. The sample lists 600,000 to 1,000,000 distinct CDR3 sequences; around 25% were seen once. This sample also belongs to another study, concerning T cells of mothers and their children.

Sequencing input: blood. The receptors derive from a boy aged 10-17 years in good health.

This clonotype came up a few times. The chain carries TRBV6-2 or TRBV6-3 and TRBJ1-4; D gene unclear. The V and J ends lost 6 bases and 8 bases respectively, with 13 bases between them. Germline V gene sequence: CDR1 MNHEY, CDR2 SVGEGT. The CDR3 has 13 amino acids. The chain's CDR3 is CASSATVGEKLFF. CDR3 in DNA: TGTGCCAGCAGCGCGACCGTAGGAGAAAAACTGTTTTTT.

The V gene is TRBV10-3, the J gene TRBJ2-7; a possible D gene is TRBD1 (5 bases). CDR1 and CDR2 from the germline V gene are ENHRY and SYGVKD. Trimming left V 4 bases short and J 1 base short, with 14 bases between. The CDR3 runs to 15 residues. The CDR3 sequence: CAISGGGAPSYEQYF. CDR3 DNA: TGTGCCATCAGTGGTGGTGGGGCCCCTTCCTACGAGCAGTACTTC.

The rearrangement links TRBV30 to TRBJ1-1, with unresolved D. The CDR3 is 13 amino acids. V was clipped by 0 bases and J by 4 bases, with 9 bases between them. CDR1 GTSNPN and CDR2 SVGIG come from the germline V gene (reference sequence). The CDR3 nucleotides are TGTGCCTGGAGTGTTCTGGGTAGCACTGAAGCTTTCTTT. Translating gives CAWSVLGSTEAFF.

The genes are TRBV28 and TRBJ2-5; 9 nucleotides agree with TRBD2. Trimming removed 4 bases from V and 5 bases from J; junction bases left unmatched: 17. CDR3 length: 18 amino acids. Per the germline V gene, CDR1 is MDHEN and CDR2 is SYDVKM. The DNA for the CDR3 is TGTGCCAGCAGTTCCCCCCAGGTGATAGCGGGAGATCGGGAGACCCAGTACTTC. Translated, it gives CASSSPQVIAGDRETQYF.

A few counts support this clonotype. The chain is built from TRBV5-1 and TRBJ1-4; 9 bases fit TRBD1. Losses at the gene ends were 0 bases for V and 7 bases for J; bases not matched to a gene: 7. The length of the CDR3 is 16 residues. Per the germline V gene, CDR1 is SGHRS and CDR2 is YFSETQ. CDR3 loop: CASSLAKTGGGEKLFF. For the CDR3, the DNA is TGCGCCAGCAGCTTGGCCAAGACAGGGGGAGGTGAAAAACTGTTTTTT.

The rearrangement uses TRBV28 and TRBJ2-6; 7 nucleotides line up with TRBD2. Germline CDR1 reads MDHEN; CDR2 reads SYDVKM. Losses at the gene ends were 7 bases for V and 11 bases for J; bases not matched to a gene: 11. This CDR3 region has 14 residues. Here the CDR3 reads CASTLGRDSYVLTF. In nucleotides, the CDR3 is TGTGCCAGCACTTTGGGGAGGGATTCGTACGTCCTGACTTTC.

This chain connects TRBV2 to TRBJ2-1; D uncertain. V lost 6 bases to trimming and J lost 0 bases, with 9 bases between them. Germline CDR1 is SNHLY and CDR2 is FYNNEI. The CDR3 has 14 residues. CDR3 DNA: TGTGCCAGCAGATCCCAATACTCCTACAATGAGCAGTTCTTC. Translating it yields CASRSQYSYNEQFF.

This clonotype came up a few times. The chain joins TRBV7-3 to TRBJ2-3; D is unresolved. CDR3 size: 15 residues. The germline V gene has CDR1 SGHTA and CDR2 FQGTGA. Trimming left V 3 bases short and J 2 bases short, with 12 bases between. The CDR3 reads CASSFGVFPTDTQYF. CDR3 DNA sequence: TGTGCCAGCAGCTTCGGTGTTTTCCCCACAGATACGCAGTATTTT.

This chain connects TRBV29-1 to TRBJ2-1; 9 bases are shared with TRBD2. Germline V lookup: CDR1 SQVTM, CDR2 ANQGSEA. Trimming removed 7 bases from V and 8 bases from J; junction bases left unmatched: 12. The CDR3 is 14 amino acids. Here the CDR3 reads CSAMVAGESYEQFF. For the CDR3, the DNA is TGCAGCGCCATGGTAGCGGGAGAGTCCTATGAGCAGTTCTTC.

V and J are TRBV7-9 and TRBJ2-5, with D possibly TRBD1 on 6 matching bases. The CDR3 covers 16 residues. CDR1 is SEHNR, CDR2 FQNEAQ, per germline (reference sequence). The V end lost 1 base, the J end lost 0 bases, and 12 bases lay between the germline ends. The CDR3: CASSLGQVTYQETQYF. The CDR3 DNA is TGTGCCAGCAGCTTAGGACAGGTTACGTACCAAGAGACCCAGTACTTC. Drawing the rest from reference TRBV7-9 and TRBJ2-5, the complete variable domain is DTGVSQNPRHKITKRGQNVTFRCDPISEHNRLYWYRQTLGQGPEFLTYFQNEAQLEKSRLLSDRFSAERPKGSFSTLEIQRTEQGDSAMYLCASSLGQVTYQETQYFGPGTRLLVL.

The V call is TRBV2, the J call TRBJ2-7; 9 bases are shared with TRBD1. The germline gives CDR1 SNHLY, CDR2 FYNNEI. The trim removed 4 bases at V and 9 bases at J, leaving 7 bases unmatched. The CDR3 runs to 13 residues. The CDR3 nucleotides read TGTGCCAGCAGTGTATCCCGGGACAGGGTGCAGTACTTC. Amino acid sequence: CASSVSRDRVQYF.

The chain is built from TRBV5-1 and TRBJ1-2, with 8 positions matching TRBD1. Germline CDR1 and CDR2: SGHRS and YFSETQ. The CDR3 is made up of 13 amino acids. The V segment lost 4 bases and the J segment 8 bases; nucleotides outside the gene matches: 7. The CDR3 coding sequence is TGCGCCAGCAGCGTCAGGGGGCTAGGCGGCTACACCTTC. Encoded protein: CASSVRGLGGYTF.

This clonotype came up a few times. This rearrangement joins TRBV4-3 to TRBJ1-5; D is unresolved. Germline CDR1 and CDR2: LGHNA and YSLEER. The CDR3 length is 15 residues. Trimming stripped 0 bases from V and 1 base from J, with 7 bases between. The CDR3 loop is CASSQDLQSNQPQHF. The CDR3 bases are TGCGCCAGCAGCCAAGATCTTCAGAGCAATCAGCCCCAGCATTTT.

V usage is TRBV28 and J usage is TRBJ1-5; a possible D gene is TRBD1 (6 bases). Per germline, CDR1 MDHEN and CDR2 SYDVKM. Trimming left V 3 bases short and J 2 bases short, with 23 bases between. This CDR3 contains 19 residues. CDR3 sequence reads: CASSLPRGAPNLGNQPQHF. The DNA of the CDR3 is TGTGCCAGCAGTTTGCCTAGGGGGGCGCCGAATTTAGGCAATCAGCCCCAGCATTTT.

This chain connects TRBV20-1 to TRBJ2-1, with TRBD1 as a possible D gene (5 bases). The CDR3 is made up of 15 amino acids. Germline-derived CDR1 and CDR2 are DFQATT and SNEGSKA (reference sequence). V lost 5 bases and J lost 2, with 16 bases in between. The CDR3 spells CSARTDSYTYNEQFF. CDR3 nucleotides: TGCAGTGCTCGAACCGACAGCTATACCTACAATGAGCAGTTCTTC.

This clonotype came up a few times. The gene calls are TRBV7-9 and TRBJ2-5; 11 nucleotides line up with TRBD2. TRBJ2-1 explains the end of the DNA better; the J call may be wrong. The CDR3 has 15 amino acids. Germline assignment: CDR1 SEHNR and CDR2 FQNEAQ (reference sequence). The CDR3 DNA sequence: TGTGCCAGCAGCTTGGCTAGCGGGAGGATTGATGAGCAGTTCTTC. This encodes CASSLASGRIDEQFF.

The CDR3 spells CASSAGLAGADTQYF. Written as DNA, the CDR3 is TGCGCCAGCAGCGCGGGACTAGCGGGGGCAGATACGCAGTATTTT. The chain uses TRBV5-1 and TRBJ2-3; 14 bases match TRBD2. The CDR3 totals 15 residues. The junction had 2 bases not matched to a gene; V was cut back by 4 bases and J by 4 bases. CDR1 SGHRS and CDR2 YFSETQ come from the germline V gene.

The V call is TRBV6-5, the J call TRBJ1-2; no definite D call. Germline-derived CDR1 and CDR2 are MNHEY and SVGAGI. V gave up 4 bases and J gave up 4 bases, with 13 bases separating them. This CDR3 comprises 14 residues. This chain's CDR3 is CASSLYAGSYGYTF. CDR3 DNA sequence: TGTGCCAGCAGTTTGTACGCGGGCTCCTATGGCTACACCTTC.

The V and J genes are TRBV7-2 and TRBJ2-7, with TRBD2 matching 7 bases. V gave up 0 bases and J gave up 3 bases; unmatched junction bases: 8. Germline loops: CDR1 SGHTA, CDR2 FQGNSA. The CDR3 totals 16 residues. CDR3 in amino acids: CASSLAPGTMIYEQYF. The CDR3 bases are TGTGCCAGCAGCTTAGCTCCCGGGACTATGATCTACGAGCAGTACTTC.

V gene TRBV4-2 combines with J gene TRBJ2-1; possibly TRBD2 for D (5 bases). Per the germline V gene, CDR1 is LGHNA and CDR2 is YNFKEQ. The ends were cut back, 2 bases at V and 0 bases at J, with 17 bases in the middle. The CDR3 is 18 residues long. The CDR3 coding sequence is TGTGCCAGCAGCCAAAAAAGTTCGAGGGAGAGCTCCTACAATGAGCAGTTCTTC. Translated, it gives CASSQKSSRESSYNEQFF.

This clonotype was seen a single time. The rearrangement joins TRBV24-1 to TRBJ2-5; 9 positions agree with TRBD2. Germline values: CDR1 KGHDR, CDR2 SFDVKD. The CDR3 spans 15 residues. V lost 1 base and J lost 1; bases outside the gene matches: 0. The CDR3 region is CATSDLLAGQETQYF. In DNA form, the CDR3 reads TGTGCCACCAGTGATTTACTAGCGGGCCAAGAGACCCAGTACTTC.

The sample holds a few counts of this clonotype. The chain joins TRBV20-1 to TRBJ2-3, with D perhaps matching TRBD2 (6 bases). With 0 bases removed from V and 10 bases from J, the gap between germline ends came to 17 bases. CDR1 is DFQATT, CDR2 SNEGSKA, per germline (reference sequence). This CDR3 spans 14 amino acids. CDR3 DNA sequence: TGCAGTGCTAGAGATCGGCGGAGGGTGGATGCGCAGTATTTT. Encoded protein: CSARDRRRVDAQYF.

The genes are TRBV7-8 and TRBJ2-6; D not resolved. The CDR3 has 16 residues. V lost 1 base and J lost 5, with 12 bases in between. Germline CDR1 SGHVS, CDR2 FQNEAQ. The chain's CDR3 is CASSLDGSIRANVLTF. CDR3 DNA: TGTGCCAGCAGCTTAGACGGATCTATCCGGGCCAACGTCCTGACTTTC.